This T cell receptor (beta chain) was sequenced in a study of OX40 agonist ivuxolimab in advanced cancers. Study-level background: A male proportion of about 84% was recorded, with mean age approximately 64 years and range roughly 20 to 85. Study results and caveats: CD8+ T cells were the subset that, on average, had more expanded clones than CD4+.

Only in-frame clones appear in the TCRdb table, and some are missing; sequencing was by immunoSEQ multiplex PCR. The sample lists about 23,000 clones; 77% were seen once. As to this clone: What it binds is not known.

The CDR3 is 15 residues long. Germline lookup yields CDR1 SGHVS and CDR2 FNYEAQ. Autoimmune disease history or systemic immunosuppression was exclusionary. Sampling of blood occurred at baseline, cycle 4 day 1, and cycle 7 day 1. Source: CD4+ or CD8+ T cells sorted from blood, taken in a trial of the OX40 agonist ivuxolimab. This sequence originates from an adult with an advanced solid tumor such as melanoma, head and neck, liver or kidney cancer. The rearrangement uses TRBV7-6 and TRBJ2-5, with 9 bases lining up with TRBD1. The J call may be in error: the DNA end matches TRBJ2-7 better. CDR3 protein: CASSQSPGQGYEQYF. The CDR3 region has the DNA TGTGCCAGCAGTCAAAGCCCGGGACAGGGCTACGAGCAGTACTTC.